This entry features one TCR beta chain sequence. Its target is unknown. The sample comes from a study of cytotoxic CD8 clonotypes in ibrutinib-treated CLL. For the study at large: Among responders, some 25 were partial and 2 complete; after median 68 months, around 14 stayed remitted and about 12 progressed.

Whole-study findings and limits: Once treatment began, public clonotypes, which were uncommon, contracted or stayed stable.

Germline V gene lookup returns CDR1 SGDLS and CDR2 YYNGEE. Trimming shortened V by 0 bases and J by 7 bases, and 17 bases separated the two germline ends. This CDR3 region has 15 residues. Method: immunoSEQ multiplex PCR; TCRdb's copy keeps in-frame clones and lacks some. The table has about 68,000 clones, about two thirds seen once. The receptor comes from a human donor with chronic lymphocytic leukemia. The chain employs TRBV9 and TRBJ2-7; either TRBD1 or TRBD2 may fit D (6 bases each). The material was PBMCs, obtained after 12 months of ibrutinib treatment. The CDR3 loop reads CASSVGPGDSGEQYF. CDR3 coding DNA: TGTGCCAGCAGCGTAGGGCCAGGGGACTCGGGTGAGCAGTACTTC.